These 7 T cell receptor beta chains came from one sample sequenced in a study of long-term antiretroviral therapy in people with HIV (dated by TCRdb to about 2022). The immunoSEQ hsTCRB v3.0 assay was used at survey level resolution for TRB variable region sequencing. This immuneACCESS table, as held by TCRdb, lists in-frame sequences with V and J called but not all clones. Of the missing ones, under half trace to an unresolved V gene in checked studies; the others have no known cause. Within this sample are about 17,000 clones, with around 81% of them counted one time only. The biggest ten clones account for roughly 9% of the sample. Sequencing used unsorted PBMCs, obtained 0.3 years before starting antiretroviral therapy. These receptors all come from a man aged 50-59 years with HIV.

The chain uses TRBV19 and TRBJ2-2, with TRBD2 identical over 13 bases. Germline CDR1 and CDR2: LNHDA and SQIVND (reference sequence). V was pared by 5 bases and J by 0 bases, with 3 bases of the junction left unmatched. This CDR3 contains 17 residues. The CDR3 nucleotides read TGTGCCAGTAGTGTGACTAGCGGGAGGTCGAACACCGGGGAGCTGTTTTTT. Amino acid sequence: CASSVTSGRSNTGELFF.

The J gene is TRBJ1-2, the V gene TRBV7-9; D remains ambiguous. This CDR3 spans 15 amino acids. Germline CDR1 and CDR2: SEHNR and FQNEAQ (reference sequence). The V gene lost 0 bases and the J gene lost 4 bases, with 12 bases spanning the gap. The CDR3: CASSLADVGSYGYTF. CDR3 bases: TGTGCCAGCAGCTTAGCGGACGTTGGGAGCTATGGCTACACCTTC.

The chain has TRBV15 and TRBJ1-1; D gene ambiguous. Germline V gene lookup returns CDR1 LNHNV and CDR2 YYDKDF (reference sequence). This CDR3 region has 13 residues. Trimming cost V 0 bases and J 8 bases, with 10 bases left between them. The CDR3 nucleotides read TGTGCCACCAGCAGAGATCAGGTCCGCGAAGCTTTCTTT. This codes for CATSRDQVREAFF. The variable domain in full, with the rest retrieved from reference TRBV15 and TRBJ1-1, is DAMVIQNPRYQVTQFGKPVTLSCSQTLNHNVMYWYQQKSSQAPKLLFHYYDKDFNNEADTPDNFQSRRPNTSFCFLDIRSPGLGDTAMYLCATSRDQVREAFFGQGTRLTVV.

The DNA of the CDR3 is TGTGCCAGCAGCTTGGCCGGAGTCGGCGGTGCTAGCACAGATACGCAGTATTTT. Protein sequence: CASSLAGVGGASTDTQYF. This chain links TRBV5-4 with TRBJ2-3; D unclear. V lost 0 bases and J 0 bases, leaving 17 bases between the germline ends. Germline V gene sequence: CDR1 SGHNT, CDR2 YYREEE (reference sequence). This CDR3 is 18 amino acids long.

V gene TRBV19 combines with J gene TRBJ2-1, with D perhaps assigned TRBD1 or TRBD2 (5 bases each). V was clipped by 9 bases and J by 0 bases, with 12 bases between them. Germline CDR1 LNHDA, CDR2 SQIVND (reference sequence). This CDR3 is 14 amino acids long. The CDR3 loop is CASNGGGSYNEQFF. The CDR3 DNA reads as TGTGCCAGCAACGGTGGGGGCTCCTACAATGAGCAGTTCTTC. Combining the CDR3 with reference TRBV19 and TRBJ2-1 gives the whole variable domain DGGITQSPKYLFRKEGQNVTLSCEQNLNHDAMYWYRQDPGQGLRLIYYSQIVNDFQKGDIAEGYSVSREKKESFPLTVTSAQKNPTAFYLCASNGGGSYNEQFFGPGTRLTVL.

This clone was detected only once. The CDR3: CASSLGVWEKLFF. The CDR3, as DNA: TGTGCCAGCAGCTTAGGAGTTTGGGAAAAACTGTTTTTT. V is TRBV7-2 and J is TRBJ1-4; D is undetermined. Germline V gives CDR1 SGHTA, CDR2 FQGNSA. The V end lost 1 base, the J end lost 8 bases, and 8 bases lay between the germline ends. The CDR3 is 13 amino acids.

The J gene is TRBJ2-7, the V gene TRBV5-4; maybe TRBD1 (6 bases). This CDR3 comprises 16 residues. Germline loops: CDR1 SGHNT, CDR2 YYREEE (reference sequence). Trimming stripped 3 bases from V and 3 bases from J, with 19 bases between. The DNA of the CDR3 is TGTGCCAGCAGCTCGGTAATACCGGGACAAGTCTACGAGCAGTACTTC. The encoded protein is CASSSVIPGQVYEQYF.